The clone carrying this T cell receptor beta chain has just a few counts. Its antigen is currently unknown. The assay was immunoSEQ multiplex PCR, and TCRdb's table has in-frame clones only and misses some. The sample lists under 50,000 clones; almost 80% were seen once. The data derive from a study of OX40 agonist ivuxolimab in advanced cancers. Across the whole study: Partial responses were observed in three patients, of whom one had hepatocellular carcinoma and two had cutaneous melanoma. Study results and limitations: Doses of 0.1 to 3.0 mg/kg were accompanied by clonal expansion of CD4+ and CD8+ blood T cells by week 6. The authors did not determine the antigen specificity of the expanded peripheral T cells. Averaging showed that CD8+ T cells had more expanded clones than CD4+ did.

Germline V gene sequence: CDR1 LNHDA, CDR2 SQIVND (reference sequence). The CDR3 length is 14 residues. V lost 6 bases to trimming and J lost 6 bases, with 14 bases between them. The material sequenced was CD4+ or CD8+ T cells sorted from blood, taken in a trial of the OX40 agonist ivuxolimab. The chain combines TRBV19 with TRBJ2-2; TRBD1 is a possible D gene (6 bases). This sequence originates from an adult with an advanced solid tumor such as melanoma, head and neck, liver or kidney cancer. The CDR3 reads CASSQTRGAGELFF. CDR3 DNA sequence: TGTGCCAGTAGCCAAACCAGGGGCGCCGGGGAGCTGTTTTTT.